A single sample gave rise to the 15 T cell receptor beta chains below, sequenced in a study of cytomegalovirus exposure and HLA in healthy donors. With 60 Vbeta and 13 Jbeta primers, the PCR was carried out. Generated by immunoSEQ multiplex PCR, the TCRdb table keeps only in-frame clones and is missing some. This sample's table reports 100,000 to 150,000 clones. Sequencing input: PBMCs. These receptors came from a man aged 18 to 35 in good health and CMV-seronegative.

The chain has TRBV5-1 and TRBJ2-3; the D gene is possibly TRBD2 (7 bases). The germline gives CDR1 SGHRS, CDR2 YFSETQ. CDR3 length: 17 amino acids. V lost 3 bases and J lost 2, with 19 bases in between. This CDR3 is CASSYGGGGAFTDTQYF. Here the CDR3 DNA reads TGCGCCAGCAGCTATGGTGGCGGGGGCGCGTTCACAGATACGCAGTATTTT.

This chain links TRBV5-5 with TRBJ2-7; possibly TRBD2 for D (5 bases). The V end lost 6 bases, the J end lost 6 bases, and 22 bases lay between the germline ends. Germline lookup yields CDR1 SGHKS and CDR2 YYEKEE (reference sequence). The CDR3 spans 15 residues. The CDR3 spells CASTLVLGREGEQYF. The CDR3 DNA follows: TGTGCCAGCACACTAGTTCTAGGAAGGGAAGGCGAGCAGTACTTC.

The V call is TRBV5-4, the J call TRBJ1-2, with D perhaps TRBD1 (6 bases). The CDR3 totals 18 residues. The germline V gene encodes CDR1 SGHNT and CDR2 YYREEE (reference sequence). Deletions cut 4 bases from V and 5 bases from J, with 27 bases between. The DNA for the CDR3 is TGTGCCAGCAGCCACTCCAGGGACACCCCGACCTCATTTTATGGCTACACCTTC. Translating gives CASSHSRDTPTSFYGYTF.

The rearrangement uses TRBV7-2 and TRBJ1-2; D not certain. The CDR3 length is 12 residues. Germline V gives CDR1 SGHTA, CDR2 FQGNSA. V was cut by 3 bases and J by 2 bases, with 4 bases left in between. The CDR3 bases are TGTGCCAGCAGCTTGGCCAACTATGGCTACACCTTC. Its protein is CASSLANYGYTF.

This chain links TRBV7-2 with TRBJ1-5; 8 nucleotides align to TRBD1. V lost 5 bases and J lost 9; bases outside the gene matches: 3. Per germline, CDR1 SGHTA and CDR2 FQGNSA. There are 12 residues in the CDR3. CDR3 DNA: TGTGCCAGCAGCGAAACAGGGGGGCCCCAGCATTTT. This sequence encodes CASSETGGPQHF.

The CDR3 DNA reads as TGCGCCAGCAGCCAAGAGGCTGACAGGGGTGCCGGGGAGCTGTTTTTT. It translates to CASSQEADRGAGELFF. The chain combines TRBV4-3 with TRBJ2-2, with TRBD1 matching over 8 bases. Unmatched junction bases numbered 6, after V lost 0 bases and J lost 6 bases. The CDR3 runs to 16 residues. The germline V gene encodes CDR1 LGHNA and CDR2 YSLEER.

The V and J genes are TRBV2 and TRBJ2-3; a weak D match, TRBD1 (5 bases). Trimming left V 3 bases short and J 4 bases short, with 11 bases between. There are 14 residues in the CDR3. Germline V gene lookup returns CDR1 SNHLY and CDR2 FYNNEI. CDR3 coding DNA: TGTGCCAGCAGTGATAGGGGTTGGGCAGATACGCAGTATTTT. Protein sequence: CASSDRGWADTQYF.

This chain links TRBV28 with TRBJ1-1; TRBD1 matches at 9 bases. This CDR3 region has 14 residues. The V segment lost 9 bases and the J segment 5 bases; nucleotides outside the gene matches: 10. Germline CDR1 is MDHEN and CDR2 is SYDVKM. CDR3 residues: CASRTGGAWTEAFF. The CDR3 nucleotides read TGTGCCAGTCGTACAGGGGGCGCCTGGACTGAAGCTTTCTTT.

The chain joins TRBV27 to TRBJ2-7, with 12 bases lining up with TRBD2. Trimming took 8 bases from V and 6 from J; bases not matched to a gene: 14. This CDR3 has 16 amino acids. Germline V lookup: CDR1 MNHEY, CDR2 SMNVEV (reference sequence). The CDR3: CASSRGLAGGTFEQYF. As DNA, the CDR3 is TGTGCCAGCTCCCGCGGGCTAGCGGGAGGGACCTTCGAGCAGTACTTC.

The V and J genes are TRBV7-9 and TRBJ2-3; 14 bases fit TRBD2. CDR1 and CDR2 (germline): SEHNR, FQNEAQ (reference sequence). The CDR3 sequence is 17 residues long. Losses at the gene ends were 3 bases for V and 6 bases for J; bases not matched to a gene: 8. Written as DNA, the CDR3 is TGTGCCAGCAGCTTGGGAACCAGACTAGCGGGGGGGGATACGCAGTATTTT. Protein: CASSLGTRLAGGDTQYF.

V usage is TRBV11-2 and J usage is TRBJ2-4; no clear D. The V gene's germline CDR1 is SGHAT and CDR2 FQNNGV. V gave up 0 bases and J gave up 10 bases, with 4 bases separating them. The CDR3 totals 11 residues. DNA of the CDR3: TGTGCCAGCAGCTTAGAACGGATTCAGTACTTC. Its translation: CASSLERIQYF.

This chain links TRBV30 with TRBJ1-2; a possible D gene is TRBD1 (6 bases). V lost 7 bases, J lost 2 bases, and 17 bases lay in between. The CDR3 is 14 amino acids. The germline CDR1 and CDR2 sequences are GTSNPN and SVGIG (reference sequence). In DNA form, the CDR3 reads TGTGCCTTAGGGACACCCCACGGAAACTATGGCTACACCTTC. Its translation is CALGTPHGNYGYTF.

The CDR3 DNA is TGCGCCAGCAGCCAAGCATTGTACTTC. Amino acids: CASSQALYF. The chain combines TRBV4-1 with TRBJ2-7; D uncertain. The V end was cut by 1 base, the J end by 12 bases, with 4 bases between. Looked up from germline, CDR1 is MGHRA and CDR2 is YSYEKL. The CDR3 extends over 9 amino acids.

The chain has TRBV6-1 and TRBJ2-3; D is ambiguous. Germline assignment: CDR1 MNHNS and CDR2 SASEGT. The CDR3 is made up of 13 amino acids. V lost 1 base to trimming and J lost 9 bases, with 11 bases between them. Here the CDR3 reads CASSEGHVQTQYF. The CDR3 region has the DNA TGTGCCAGCAGTGAAGGACACGTCCAAACGCAGTATTTT.

The chain carries TRBV5-4 and TRBJ1-1, with D possibly matching TRBD1 (6 bases). CDR3 length: 15 amino acids. Germline V gene sequence: CDR1 SGHNT, CDR2 YYREEE (reference sequence). V was cut by 6 bases and J by 0 bases, with 15 bases left in between. DNA for the CDR3: TGTGCCAGCACCCGAGCGGACAGAGTGAACACTGAAGCTTTCTTT. Its translation is CASTRADRVNTEAFF.